The next 4 T cell receptor beta chains were all read from a single sample in a study of blood T cell repertoires in COVID-19. TCRdb's table, derived via immunoSEQ multiplex PCR, lists solely in-frame clones and lacks some. The repertoire holds about 220,000 clones, with more than 75% as singletons. The sequenced sample consisted of peripheral blood. The receptors here all came from a man aged 40-49 years with active or convalescent COVID-19.

The chain is built from TRBV30 and TRBJ1-4; D call uncertain. The CDR3 runs 14 residues. Between the trimmed V and J ends, which lost 1 base and 5 bases, there was a span of 11 bases. Looked up from germline, CDR1 is GTSNPN and CDR2 is SVGIG (reference sequence). CDR3 coding DNA: TGTGCCTGGAGTGCCCGAGGGCTGAATGAAAAACTGTTTTTT. Amino acids: CAWSARGLNEKLFF.

The chain links TRBV2 to TRBJ1-1; 11 bases align to TRBD1. V was pared by 7 bases and J by 6 bases, with 4 bases of the junction left unmatched. Germline V gene lookup returns CDR1 SNHLY and CDR2 FYNNEI. CDR3 size: 13 residues. DNA for the CDR3: TGTGCCAGCACAGGACAGGGGGCTTCTGAAGCTTTCTTT. Translation: CASTGQGASEAFF. Drawing the rest from reference TRBV2 and TRBJ1-1, the complete variable domain is EPEVTQTPSHQVTQMGQEVILRCVPISNHLYFYWYRQILGQKVEFLVSFYNNEISEKSEIFDDQFSVERPDGSNFTLKIRSTKLEDSAMYFCASTGQGASEAFFGQGTRLTVV.

This chain uses TRBV20-1 with TRBJ1-2; D gene uncertain. V was trimmed by 3 bases and J by 8 bases, leaving 16 bases between them. Germline CDR1 is DFQATT and CDR2 is SNEGSKA (reference sequence). This CDR3 spans 13 amino acids. The CDR3 DNA follows: TGCAGTGCTAGTTTAAATGGGCAACGGGGCTACACCTTC. It encodes CSASLNGQRGYTF.

CDR3 loop: CASSARGVNTGELFF. The CDR3, as DNA: TGTGCCAGCAGCGCCAGGGGCGTGAACACCGGGGAGCTGTTTTTT. The chain has TRBV2 and TRBJ2-2, with TRBD1 as a possible D gene (6 bases). This CDR3 comprises 15 residues. The V gene lost 6 bases and the J gene lost 1 base, with 12 bases spanning the gap. CDR1 and CDR2 (germline): SNHLY, FYNNEI.